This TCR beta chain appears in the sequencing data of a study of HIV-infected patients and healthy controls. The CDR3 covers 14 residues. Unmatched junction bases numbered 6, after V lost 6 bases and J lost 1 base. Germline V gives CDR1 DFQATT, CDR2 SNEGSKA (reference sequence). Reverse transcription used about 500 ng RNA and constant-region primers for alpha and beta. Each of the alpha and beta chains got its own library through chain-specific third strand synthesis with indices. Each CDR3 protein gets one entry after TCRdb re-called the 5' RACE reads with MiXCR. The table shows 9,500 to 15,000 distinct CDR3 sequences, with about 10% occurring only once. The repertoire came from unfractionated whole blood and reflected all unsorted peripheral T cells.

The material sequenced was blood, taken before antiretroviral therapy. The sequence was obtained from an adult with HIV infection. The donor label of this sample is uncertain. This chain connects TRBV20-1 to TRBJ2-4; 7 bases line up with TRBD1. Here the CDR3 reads CSATGQMAKNIQYF. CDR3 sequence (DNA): TGCAGTGCCACGGGACAGATGGCCAAAAACATTCAGTACTTC.